This T cell receptor beta chain stems from a study of patients and donors after allogeneic stem cell transplantation. TCRdb independently ran MiXCR on the RT-PCR reads; one entry per CDR3 protein. The sample includes 84,000 or so distinct CDR3 sequences, roughly 43% of them seen just once. Germline CDR1 reads MNHEY; CDR2 reads SVGEGT. Trimming removed 4 bases at V and 1 base at J, with 13 bases between. CDR3 length equals 15 residues. This clonotype was detected only a few times. This sequence joins TRBV6-2 or TRBV6-3 and TRBJ1-1; D is uncertain. The clonotype comes from a human donor who was either an allogeneic HSCT recipient or a stem cell or donor lymphocyte infusion donor (not recorded which). It is not recorded whose cells these are; they may come from a transplant donor. Sample: blood, either unsorted or a sorted T cell fraction (not recorded which). CDR3 DNA sequence: TGTGCCAGCAGTTGGTTCCGCGGGCCGAACACTGAAGCTTTCTTT. This translates into CASSWFRGPNTEAFF.